This T cell receptor beta chain was found in a study of shared clonotypes between healthy human individuals. Naive CD8 cells comprised CD45RO-negative, CCR7-positively selected cells, excluding terminally differentiated effector memory CD45RA+ cells. Adult donors, all healthy and HIV-negative, had no recent acute infections or vaccinations. Assay execution proceeded at the deep level. Assay used: immunoSEQ multiplex PCR; TCRdb lists only in-frame clones, some missing. The data show roughly 2.1 million clones, roughly 91% seen once. A remark on this clone: Its target is unknown.

General study results and limits: Blood was the only sampled material, and tissue repertoires likely differ.

Trimming took off 6 bases at V and 3 bases at J, with 12 bases between the two ends. Germline V gene data show CDR1 as LNHDA and CDR2 as SQIVND (reference sequence). This CDR3 spans 14 amino acids. The sample taken for sequencing was naive CD8+ T cells from PBMCs. This TCR derives from a man younger than 35 in good health. Some clones in this sample may be carry-over from other donors' samples. The chain joins TRBV19 to TRBJ2-1, with TRBD1 as a possible D gene (5 bases). CDR3 bases: TGTGCCAGTAGCGACAGATTGTACTACAATGAGCAGTTCTTC. Its protein product is CASSDRLYYNEQFF.